Described below is a single TCR beta chain sequence and its context. Its antigen is unknown. Base qualities are missing; no much larger clone stands one base away. According to the study, the label for this sample's time point signals: about 28 days (+/-7) after the second vaccine dose. AZD1222 recipients given second doses at about 4 weeks or at about 12 weeks were pooled, since spike-specific TCR depth and breadth were not found to differ between the two schedules. Vaccinee samples came from UK trials COV001 and COV002, including a single-blind randomized controlled phase 2/3 trial of AZD1222 (ChAdOx1 nCoV-19) in healthy adults. For TCRbeta chain sequencing, PBMC samples from trial participants were taken at day 0 and at day 28 after the second dose. The data were obtained in a study of T cell responses to AZD1222 COVID-19 vaccine (dated by TCRdb to about 2021). The study in broad terms: TCR sequencing was performed for over 230 trial participants, of whom some 200 were given two doses of AZD1222 and around 26 were given two doses of MenACWY control vaccine. Trial participants were enrolled by age into subgroups of 18-55, 56-69 and 70-plus years, and around 150, 29 and 61 TCR-sequenced participants, respectively, were included in these subgroups.

The CDR3 regions of human TCRbeta chains were subjected to immunosequencing. Processing in the source paper ran as follows. Repertoire TCRs were matched against a reference library of SARS-CoV-2-specific TCRs generated with the MIRA antigen-specificity platform. Breadth was defined as the fraction of unique TCRs that were SARS-CoV-2-associated. Depth was defined as the fraction of total T cells that were SARS-CoV-2-associated. Each spike-specific TCR was assigned to its reactive spike region and to a CD4 or CD8 class using the MIRA data. Log10-transformed breadth and depth values were compared by one-way ANOVA with Sidak's multiple comparisons tests. TCRdb's version of the immuneACCESS table is confined to in-frame rearrangements and falls short of the full clone set. An unresolved V gene accounts for under half of the shortfall where checked; the remainder is of unknown origin. That table supplies the V and J calls and clone size; D and trimming were determined from the DNA. A total of about 150,000 clones appear in this sample, approximately 89% of them only once. The ten largest clones add up to under 2% of the sample.

General findings and caveats noted by the study authors: Reportedly, almost half of the unique spike-specific TCRs recognized epitopes lying outside the regions that are mutated in the B.1.351 and B.1.1.7 variants. A significant rise in spike-specific TCR breadth and depth was observed after two AZD1222 doses relative to day 0 and relative to MenACWY recipients. Participants were mostly white British, with more females than males. The authors suggested clonal diversity may have been underestimated. The whole spike protein was spanned by vaccine-associated CD4 TCRs, and dominant responses were seen in regions 160-218 and 743-854. The 56-69-year group was small, and its depth increase did not reach significance, likely because of low power. Conclusions about previously exposed vaccinees were limited because only 5 or 6 AZD1222 recipients were SARS-CoV-2 seropositive at baseline. Because no day 14 peak-response samples were available, the repertoires could be characterized only after the peak T cell response.

The sequence was collected from an adult who received the AZD1222 COVID-19 vaccine. The input for sequencing was peripheral blood, taken 28 days after the second AZD1222 dose.

The CDR3 sequence is CAISEGGGTEAFF. The nucleotide sequence is TGTGCCATCAGTGAAGGGGGGGGAACTGAAGCTTTCTTT. The chain links TRBV10-3 with TRBJ1-1; D gene: possibly TRBD1, on 6 matching bases. Trimming costs V 3 bases and J 5 bases, and their ends lie 10 bases apart. The CDR3, cysteine through phenylalanine, is 13 amino acids long. The only DNA kept is the CDR3, 39 bases in frame from the first base. From the germline V gene, CDR1 is ENHRY and CDR2 is SYGVKD.